This TCR beta chain was recovered during a study of blood T cell repertoires in COVID-19. The overall study: Sites across the United States, Italy and Spain contributed samples from acute and convalescent COVID-19.

Germline CDR1 reads SGHTA; CDR2 reads FQGTGA. Trimming left V 7 bases short and J 8 bases short, with 9 bases between. CDR3 length: 11 residues. As originally analysed: How many nucleated cells were present was estimated from reference gene primer amplification. Using immunoSEQ multiplex PCR, the repertoire was profiled, and TCRdb retains in-frame clones only, with some absent. V, J and clone size are taken as reported in that table, and D and trimming were inferred from the DNA itself. The sample lists over 100,000 clones, around nine tenths occurring once. The sequence came from a woman in her 70s with COVID-19, enrolled during active disease. This chain links TRBV7-3 with TRBJ2-1; D call uncertain. The sample was peripheral blood. DNA for the CDR3: TGTGCCAGCATCACAATTGATGAGCAGTTCTTC. It specifies CASITIDEQFF.